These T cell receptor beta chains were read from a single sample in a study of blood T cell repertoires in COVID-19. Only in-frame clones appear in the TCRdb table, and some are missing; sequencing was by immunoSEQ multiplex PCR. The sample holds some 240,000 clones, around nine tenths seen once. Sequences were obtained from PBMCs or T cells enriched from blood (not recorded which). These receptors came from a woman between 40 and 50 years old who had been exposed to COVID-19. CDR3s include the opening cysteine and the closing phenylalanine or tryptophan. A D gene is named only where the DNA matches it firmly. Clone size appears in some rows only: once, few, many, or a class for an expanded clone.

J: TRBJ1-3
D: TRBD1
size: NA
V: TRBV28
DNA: TGTGCCAGCAGTTTGACAGGGGGAAACACCATATATTTT
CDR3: CASSLTGGNTIYF

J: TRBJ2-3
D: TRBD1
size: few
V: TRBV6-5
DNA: TGTGCCAGCAGTTACACAGGGACAGCCTCGGATACGCAGTATTTT
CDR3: CASSYTGTASDTQYF

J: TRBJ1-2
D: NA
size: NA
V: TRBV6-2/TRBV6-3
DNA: TGTGCCAGCAGTTACTCGATGCTTCGCCAGGCCATAGGTGGCTACACCTTC
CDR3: CASSYSMLRQAIGGYTF

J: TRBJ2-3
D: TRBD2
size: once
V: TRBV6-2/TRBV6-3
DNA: TGTGCCAGCAGTTCACCTAGCGGGAGGGCCGCCACAGATACGCAGTATTTT
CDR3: CASSSPSGRAATDTQYF

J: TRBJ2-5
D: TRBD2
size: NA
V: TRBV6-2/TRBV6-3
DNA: TGTGCCAGCAGTAAAACTAGCGGACGTCAAGAGACCCAGTACTTC
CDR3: CASSKTSGRQETQYF

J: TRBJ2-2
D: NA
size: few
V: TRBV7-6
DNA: TGTGCCAGCAGCTTAGACAATACGAACACCGGGGAGCTGTTTTTT
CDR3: CASSLDNTNTGELFF

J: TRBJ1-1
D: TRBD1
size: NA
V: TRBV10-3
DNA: TGTGCCATCAGTGAGTCGGGGACAGGGAACACTGAAGCTTTCTTT
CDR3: CAISESGTGNTEAFF

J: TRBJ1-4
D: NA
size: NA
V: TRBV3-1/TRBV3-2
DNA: TGTGCCAGCAGCCAACCCCAGAAGGGGATCTTAACTAATGAAAAACTGTTTTTT
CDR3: CASSQPQKGILTNEKLFF

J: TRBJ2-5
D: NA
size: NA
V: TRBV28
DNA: TGTGCCACCCGGGGAGTCCAAGAGACCCAGTACTTC
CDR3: CATRGVQETQYF

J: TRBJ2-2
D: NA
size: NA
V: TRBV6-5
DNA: TGTGCCAGCAGTAAATTAGACAGAAACACCGGGGAGCTGTTTTTT
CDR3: CASSKLDRNTGELFF

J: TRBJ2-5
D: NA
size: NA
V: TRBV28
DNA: TGTGCCAGCAGTTATTCCCCCTTATGGACCCAGTACTTC
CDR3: CASSYSPLWTQYF

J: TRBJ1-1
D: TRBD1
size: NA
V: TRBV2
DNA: TGTGCCAGCAGTTGGGGACAGCTGAGGACTGAAGCTTTCTTT
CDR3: CASSWGQLRTEAFF

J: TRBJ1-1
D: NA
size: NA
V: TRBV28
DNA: TGTGCCAGCAGTTTAACAGAGAACACTGAAGCTTTCTTT
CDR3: CASSLTENTEAFF

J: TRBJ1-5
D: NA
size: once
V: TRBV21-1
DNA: TGTGCCAGCCACGGGGTCCCGGGGCAGCCCCAGCATTTT
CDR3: CASHGVPGQPQHF

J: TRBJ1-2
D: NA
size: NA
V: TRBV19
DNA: TGTGCCGCCTGCCCACGTGGGGGGACCGTACGGCCCAGTGGCTACACCTTC
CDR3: CAACPRGGTVRPSGYTF

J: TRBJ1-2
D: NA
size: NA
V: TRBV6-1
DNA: TGTGCCAGCAGTGACCTGACGGGGTTCTATGGCTACACCTTC
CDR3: CASSDLTGFYGYTF

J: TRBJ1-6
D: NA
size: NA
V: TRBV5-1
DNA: TGCGCCAGCAGCTACAACGATGGGGGGTATAGCTCACCCCTCCACTTT
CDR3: CASSYNDGGYSSPLHF

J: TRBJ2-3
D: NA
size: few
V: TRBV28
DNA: TGTGCCAGCAGTTTAAGAGGTACAGATACGCAGTATTTT
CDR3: CASSLRGTDTQYF

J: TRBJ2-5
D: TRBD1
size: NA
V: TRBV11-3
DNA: TGTGCCAGCAGCCCCGGACAGGGATTTGGGGAGACCCAGTACTTC
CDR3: CASSPGQGFGETQYF

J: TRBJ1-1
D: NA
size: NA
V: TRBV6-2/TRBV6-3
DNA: TGTGCCAGCAGTTGGACGGGACAAGGAGCTTTCTTT
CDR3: CASSWTGQGAFF

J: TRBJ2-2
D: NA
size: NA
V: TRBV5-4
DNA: TGTGCCAGCAGCCACGACGTAGGAGTGAACACCGGGGAGCTGTTTTTT
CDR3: CASSHDVGVNTGELFF

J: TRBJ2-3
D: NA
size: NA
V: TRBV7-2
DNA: TGTGCCAGCAGCTTACTGCCCCGGGTCTTCACAGATACGCAGTATTTT
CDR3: CASSLLPRVFTDTQYF

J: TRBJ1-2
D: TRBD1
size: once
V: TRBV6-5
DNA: TGTGCCAGCAGTTACCGGGGCGGGACAGGGATCTATGGCTACACCTTC
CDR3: CASSYRGGTGIYGYTF

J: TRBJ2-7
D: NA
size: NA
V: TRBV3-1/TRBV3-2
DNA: TGTGCCAGCAGCCAAGATCGACGGGGATTCAACCCTTTAGAGCAGTACTTC
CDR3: CASSQDRRGFNPLEQYF

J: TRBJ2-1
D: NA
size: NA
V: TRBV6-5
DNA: TGTGCCAGCAGTTACTCTCAACAGGGACCCTACAATGAGCAGTTCTTC
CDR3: CASSYSQQGPYNEQFF

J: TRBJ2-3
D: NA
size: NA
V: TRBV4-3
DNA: TGCGCCAGTACCCCACGCGCCTTAGCGTCTGATACGCAGTATTTT
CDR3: CASTPRALASDTQYF

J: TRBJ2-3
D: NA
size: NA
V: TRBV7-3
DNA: TGTGCCAGCAGCTCCGGGATACGCACAGATACGCAGTATTTT
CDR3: CASSSGIRTDTQYF

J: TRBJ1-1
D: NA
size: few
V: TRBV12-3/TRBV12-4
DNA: TGTGCCAGCAGCATAGACAGGTACGCTGAAGCTTTCTTT
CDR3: CASSIDRYAEAFF

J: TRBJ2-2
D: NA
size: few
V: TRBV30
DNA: TGTGCCTGGAGTCTGGGACATTACACCGGGGAGCTGTTTTTT
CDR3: CAWSLGHYTGELFF

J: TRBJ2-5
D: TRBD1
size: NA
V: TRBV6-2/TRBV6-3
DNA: TGTGCCAGCAGTTTCCGGACAGGGCCGGTCCAAGAGACCCAGTACTTC
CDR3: CASSFRTGPVQETQYF

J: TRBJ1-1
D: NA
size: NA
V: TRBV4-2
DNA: TGTGCCAGCAGGCGGGAGGGGAACACTGAAGCTTTCTTT
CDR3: CASRREGNTEAFF

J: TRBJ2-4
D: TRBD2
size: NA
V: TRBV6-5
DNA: TGTGCCAGCTCGTCGGGAGGATACATTCAGTACTTC
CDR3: CASSSGGYIQYF

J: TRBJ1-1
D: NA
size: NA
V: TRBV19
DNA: TGTGCCAGTAGTATAGGGCTCAGGGATCTGGGCACTGAAGCTTTCTTT
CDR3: CASSIGLRDLGTEAFF

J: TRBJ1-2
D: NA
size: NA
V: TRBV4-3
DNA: TGCGCCAGCAGACCAGCGGCCCCAGGTCCCTATGGCTACACCTTC
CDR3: CASRPAAPGPYGYTF

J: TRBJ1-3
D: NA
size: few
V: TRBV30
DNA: TGTGCCTGGAGTGTAGAGTGGGCCTCTGGAAACACCATATATTTT
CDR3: CAWSVEWASGNTIYF

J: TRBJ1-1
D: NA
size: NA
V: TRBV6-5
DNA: TGTGCCAGCAGTTACGGCGGGGGTGTGAACACTGAAGCTTTCTTT
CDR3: CASSYGGGVNTEAFF

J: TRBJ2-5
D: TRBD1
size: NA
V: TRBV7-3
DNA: TGTGCCAGCAGCCGAGGGGGCTCACAAGATGGGACCCAGTACTTC
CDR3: CASSRGGSQDGTQYF

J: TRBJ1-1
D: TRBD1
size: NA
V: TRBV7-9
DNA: TGTGCCAGCAGCTTAGGACAGGGGAGGACTGAAGCTTTCTTT
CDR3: CASSLGQGRTEAFF

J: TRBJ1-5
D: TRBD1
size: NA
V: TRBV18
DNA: TGTGCCAGCTCACCAGCCGGGACAGATAGCAATCAGCCCCAGCATTTT
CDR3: CASSPAGTDSNQPQHF

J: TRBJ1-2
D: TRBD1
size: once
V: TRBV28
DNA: TGTGCCAGCAAGTCGGCAGGGGGCTATGGCTACACCTTC
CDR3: CASKSAGGYGYTF

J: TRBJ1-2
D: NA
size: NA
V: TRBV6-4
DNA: TGTGCCAGCAGTGACGCTAGACAGGCTAACTATGGCTACACCTTC
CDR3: CASSDARQANYGYTF